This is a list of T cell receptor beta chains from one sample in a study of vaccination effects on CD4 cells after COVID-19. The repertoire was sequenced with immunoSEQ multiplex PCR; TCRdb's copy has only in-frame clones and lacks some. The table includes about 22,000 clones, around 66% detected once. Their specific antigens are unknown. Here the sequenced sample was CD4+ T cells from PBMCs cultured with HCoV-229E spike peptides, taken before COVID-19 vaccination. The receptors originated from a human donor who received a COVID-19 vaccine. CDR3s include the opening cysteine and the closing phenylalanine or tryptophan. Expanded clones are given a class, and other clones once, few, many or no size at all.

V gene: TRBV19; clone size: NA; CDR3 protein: CASSIRGFGVYNEQFF
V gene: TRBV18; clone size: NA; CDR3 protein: CASSPSTSNHEQFF
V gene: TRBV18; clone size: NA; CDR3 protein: CASSPLVSPYEQYF
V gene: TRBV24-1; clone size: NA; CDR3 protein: CATLKPGQGADTQYF
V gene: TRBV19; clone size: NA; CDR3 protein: CASSMGQGFQPQHF
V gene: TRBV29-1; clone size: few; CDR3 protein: CSVTRQGSTEAFF
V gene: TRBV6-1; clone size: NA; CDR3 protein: CASSVRLAGSTDTQYF
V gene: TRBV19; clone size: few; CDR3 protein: CASSIARLRHRGNQPQHF
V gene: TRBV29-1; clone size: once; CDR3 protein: CSVVKQGAEAFF
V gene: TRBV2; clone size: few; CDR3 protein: CASSERVRGQPQHF
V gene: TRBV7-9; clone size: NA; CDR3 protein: CASSSPGTGFSSYNEQFF
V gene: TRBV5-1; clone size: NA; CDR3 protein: CASSLVPGAQETQYF
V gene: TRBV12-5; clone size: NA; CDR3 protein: CASRGGSYSNQPQHF
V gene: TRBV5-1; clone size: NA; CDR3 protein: CASSPGGGGPTDTQYF
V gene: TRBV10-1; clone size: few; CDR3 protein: CASSEYRLALLMQFF
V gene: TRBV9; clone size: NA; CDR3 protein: CASSVRQANYGYTF
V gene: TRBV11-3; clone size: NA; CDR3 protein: CASSLNQGGTEAFF
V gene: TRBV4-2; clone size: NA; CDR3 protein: CASSQVSGPTDTQYF